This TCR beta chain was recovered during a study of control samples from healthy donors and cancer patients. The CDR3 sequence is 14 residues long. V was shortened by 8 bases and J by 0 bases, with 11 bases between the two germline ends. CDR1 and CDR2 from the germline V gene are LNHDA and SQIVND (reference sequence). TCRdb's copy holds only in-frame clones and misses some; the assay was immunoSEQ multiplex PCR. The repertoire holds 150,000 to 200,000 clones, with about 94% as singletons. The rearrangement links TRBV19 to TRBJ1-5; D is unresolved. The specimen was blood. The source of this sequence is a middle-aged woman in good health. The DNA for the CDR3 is TGTGCCAGTCGTCCGGTCGATAGCAATCAGCCCCAGCATTTT. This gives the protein CASRPVDSNQPQHF.